These T cell receptor beta chains were read from a single sample in a study of cytomegalovirus exposure and HLA in healthy donors. Profiled with immunoSEQ multiplex PCR; TCRdb holds only in-frame clones, not every one. The sample gives some 80,000 clones, 62% of which show up once; 3.5% to 4.5% is in the top ten. Sequencing input: PBMCs. Receptor source: a male donor in good health and CMV-seropositive. Each CDR3 is given with its conserved first and last residue. D genes are given only for firm matches. Clone size is shown for a subset of rows, as once, few, many or a class of expanded clone.

j_gene,v_gene,d_gene,abundance,CDR3nt,CDR3aa
TRBJ1-5,TRBV28,.,.,TGTGCCAGCGGTTTGGGAGCAGGACAGCCCCAGCATTTT,CASGLGAGQPQHF
TRBJ1-5,TRBV18,TRBD1,.,TGTGCCAGCTCACCGGGACAGGCGAATCAGCCCCAGCATTTT,CASSPGQANQPQHF
TRBJ1-2,TRBV29-1,TRBD1,once,TGCAGCGTTGCGGGGACAGTCTATGGCTACACCTTC,CSVAGTVYGYTF
TRBJ2-1,TRBV6-1,.,.,TGTGCCAGCCAAGGAGGGAACAATGAGCAGTTCTTC,CASQGGNNEQFF
TRBJ2-3,TRBV15,TRBD2,.,TGTGCCATAGCGGGCGGGGTGCGGACAGATACGCAGTATTTT,CAIAGGVRTDTQYF
TRBJ2-5,TRBV30,TRBD1,.,TGTGCCTGCCGCGACAGGGTGAAAGAGACCCAGTACTTC,CACRDRVKETQYF
TRBJ2-5,TRBV5-6,TRBD1,few,TGTGCCAGCTCTCCCCGGGACAGGGGACGGGAGACCCAGTACTTC,CASSPRDRGRETQYF
TRBJ2-1,TRBV9,TRBD2,.,TGTGCCAGCAGCGCCGCGGGGGGGAATTCCTACAATGAGCAGTTCTTC,CASSAAGGNSYNEQFF
TRBJ1-2,TRBV28,.,.,TGTGCCAGCAGTCCAGATGACACAGGGTCGTGGTTCTCTTATGGCTACACCTTC,CASSPDDTGSWFSYGYTF
TRBJ2-3,TRBV5-4,.,.,TGTGCCAGCAGCTTGGATTACAGTCCCACAGATACGCAGTATTTT,CASSLDYSPTDTQYF
TRBJ1-2,TRBV9,TRBD1,once,TGTGCCAGCAGCTTGGGACAGGAGGGCTATGGCTACACCTTC,CASSLGQEGYGYTF
TRBJ1-1,TRBV28,.,once,TGTGCCAGCAGGGTACGGCTGGGGGGGGCCGGGAGAACTGAAGCTTTCTTT,CASRVRLGGAGRTEAFF
TRBJ1-1,TRBV7-9,.,.,TGTGCCAGCAGCCCGTCTGGGGGGGACACTGAAGCTTTCTTT,CASSPSGGDTEAFF
TRBJ2-7,TRBV6-5,.,once,TGTGCCAGCACAGACCGGGACATCTCCTACGAGCAGTACTTC,CASTDRDISYEQYF
TRBJ2-1,TRBV4-3,TRBD2,.,TGCGCCAGCAGCCAAAGTCTAGCGGGAGTTGGTGAGCAGTTCTTC,CASSQSLAGVGEQFF
TRBJ1-2,TRBV19,TRBD1,.,TGTGCCAGTATGGGTGCCGACAGGGCGCGGGGGGTCTATGGCTACACCTTC,CASMGADRARGVYGYTF
TRBJ2-7,TRBV7-2,TRBD1,.,TGTGCCAGCAGCTTAGTTATGACAGGGTACGAGCAGTACTTC,CASSLVMTGYEQYF
TRBJ1-4,TRBV18,.,.,TGTGCCAGCTCACCACCCGCGTTACGAGGAAAACTGTTTTTT,CASSPPALRGKLFF
TRBJ2-5,TRBV12-5,.,.,TGTGCTAGTGCTTCGGAAGAGACCCAGTACTTC,CASASEETQYF
TRBJ2-5,TRBV21-1,.,few,TGTGCCAGCAGCAAAAGACCCCCGGGACTAGCGGAAGAGACCCAGTACTTC,CASSKRPPGLAEETQYF
TRBJ1-3,TRBV19,.,.,TGTGCCAGTAGTCGGAGGGAAGCCGGAAACACCATATATTTT,CASSRREAGNTIYF
TRBJ2-2,TRBV28,.,few,TGTGCCAGCAGTCCACACGAAACCGGGGAGCTGTTTTTT,CASSPHETGELFF
TRBJ2-1,TRBV27,TRBD1,.,TGTGCCAGCAGTTCCCCATCCCGGGACAGGGGGCGGAATGAGCAGTTCTTC,CASSSPSRDRGRNEQFF
TRBJ1-3,TRBV6-1,.,.,TGTGCCACTGGAAGAGGGTCCTCTGGAAACACCATATATTTT,CATGRGSSGNTIYF
TRBJ2-3,TRBV4-1,TRBD1,.,TGCGCCAGCAGCCATGGGACAGTTGGGGCCACAGATACGCAGTATTTT,CASSHGTVGATDTQYF
TRBJ1-5,TRBV30,.,.,TGTGCCTGGAGTGTCCAAGCCAATCAGCCCCAGCATTTT,CAWSVQANQPQHF
TRBJ1-5,TRBV19,TRBD1,.,TGTGCCAGCAGTATCGAAGGACAGGGGGGCCAGCCCCAGCATTTT,CASSIEGQGGQPQHF
TRBJ2-3,TRBV25-1,.,.,TGTGCCAGCAGTAAGGAGAGTTTCACAGATACGCAGTATTTT,CASSKESFTDTQYF
TRBJ2-7,TRBV5-1,TRBD1,.,TGCGCCAGTTCCCGGGACAGGGCGGACGAGCAGTACTTC,CASSRDRADEQYF
TRBJ2-3,TRBV7-9,TRBD2,.,TGTGCCAGCAGCTTAAAGGGCACGGGGACTAGCGGCACAGATACGCAGTATTTT,CASSLKGTGTSGTDTQYF
TRBJ1-2,TRBV6-4,.,.,TGTGCCAGCAGTGCCAACCCAGGGACTGGCTATGGCTACACCTTC,CASSANPGTGYGYTF
TRBJ1-3,TRBV28,TRBD1,.,TGTGCCAGCAGTTCTACAGGGGTTGGAAACACCATATATTTT,CASSSTGVGNTIYF
TRBJ2-1,TRBV10-3,.,.,TGTGCCATACAGGGCGGAGGCTACAATGAGCAGTTCTTC,CAIQGGGYNEQFF
TRBJ1-6,TRBV27,.,.,TGTGCCAGCAGAGCAAATTCAAATTCACCCCTCCACTTT,CASRANSNSPLHF
TRBJ2-3,TRBV5-1,TRBD2,few,TGCGCCAGCAGCTTCCCTAGCGGGGGGGCTACAGATACGCAGTATTTT,CASSFPSGGATDTQYF
TRBJ1-6,TRBV19,.,few,TGTGCCAGTGGTATCGGGCGGGCATATAATTCACCCCTCCACTTT,CASGIGRAYNSPLHF
TRBJ2-5,TRBV6-5,TRBD1,few,TGTGCCAGCAGTTACTCGCCAGGGGGCCAAGAGACCCAGTACTTC,CASSYSPGGQETQYF
TRBJ1-2,TRBV4-1,.,.,TGCGCCAGCAGCCAAGATCAGGGGAGGGTAGGCTACACCTTC,CASSQDQGRVGYTF
TRBJ1-1,TRBV28,.,.,TGTGCCAGCAGTGACCCTGGGAGGGGTGGCGAAGCTTTCTTT,CASSDPGRGGEAFF
TRBJ2-7,TRBV28,TRBD2,.,TGTGCCAGCAGTTTAACGGGGGGGGCCAGGGAGCAGTACTTC,CASSLTGGAREQYF
TRBJ2-3,TRBV5-1,.,.,TGCGCCAGCAGCTTGCTCCGGTCTAGCGGCACAGATACGCAGTATTTT,CASSLLRSSGTDTQYF
TRBJ2-1,TRBV7-2,.,medium-sized,TGTGCCAGCAGCTTACAGGTTTACAATGAGCAGTTCTTC,CASSLQVYNEQFF
TRBJ1-5,TRBV28,TRBD1,.,TGTGCCAGCAGTCCTCGAGCGGGACAGGGATTGCAGCCCCAGCATTTT,CASSPRAGQGLQPQHF
TRBJ2-3,TRBV9,TRBD2,.,TGTGCCAGCAGCGTAGGTACCACTAGCGGGGGAGATACGCAGTATTTT,CASSVGTTSGGDTQYF
TRBJ2-2,TRBV6-1,.,.,TGTGCCAGCAGGGTCTGGACAGAGAACACCGGGGAGCTGTTTTTT,CASRVWTENTGELFF
TRBJ2-3,TRBV4-3,.,.,TGCGCCAGCAGCCAAGCCGGAGGGCCCGGACCAGATACGCAGTATTTT,CASSQAGGPGPDTQYF
TRBJ2-1,TRBV28,TRBD2,.,TGTGCCACCAGGACAAGCGGGGGGCCCAACAATGAGCAGTTCTTC,CATRTSGGPNNEQFF